The sample holds a few counts of the clone carrying this T cell receptor beta chain. The library gave individual cDNA molecules unique molecular identifiers. TCRdb called the RACE reads again in MiXCR, with one record for every CDR3 protein. The sample includes approximately 88,000 distinct CDR3 sequences, around 13% of them seen just once. This sample was taken from a study of human T cells and chemical hapten exposure. CDR3 length equals 13 residues. The V end was cut by 0 bases, the J end by 4 bases, with 7 bases between. Germline loops: CDR1 SGHRS, CDR2 YFSETQ. Time point reported: patch test 3, about 24 weeks after DPC sensitization. The treatment: therapeutic diphenylcyclopropenone sensitization with weekly scalp DPC.

The specimen comprised whole blood, sampled in connection with sensitization to the hapten diphenylcyclopropenone (DPC). The clonotype originates from a woman between 50 and 59 years old with alopecia areata. Some clones in this sample may be carry-over from other donors' samples. The genes are TRBV5-1 and TRBJ1-1; D uncertain. The CDR3 is CASSLVSGTEAFF. CDR3 DNA sequence: TGCGCCAGCAGCTTGGTATCGGGCACTGAAGCTTTCTTT.